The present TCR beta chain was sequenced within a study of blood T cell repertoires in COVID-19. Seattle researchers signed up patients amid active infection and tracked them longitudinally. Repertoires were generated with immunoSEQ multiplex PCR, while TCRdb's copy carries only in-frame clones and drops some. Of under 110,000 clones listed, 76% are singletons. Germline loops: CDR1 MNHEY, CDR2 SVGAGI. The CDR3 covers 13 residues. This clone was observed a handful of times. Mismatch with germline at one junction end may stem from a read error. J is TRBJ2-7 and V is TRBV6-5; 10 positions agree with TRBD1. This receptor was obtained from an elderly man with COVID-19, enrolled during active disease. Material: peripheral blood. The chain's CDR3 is CASRTGGSDEQYF. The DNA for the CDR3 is TGTGCCAGCAGGACAGGGGGCTCCGACGAGCAGTACTTC.